This note documents a single T cell receptor (beta chain) sequence. It was with a sample-barcoded 5' primer and a J-beta primer mix that a second PCR of about 6 to 12 cycles was run. Each cDNA molecule was tagged by a template-switch adaptor with 12 random nucleotides. From the 5' RACE reads, TCRdb called clonotypes with MiXCR, one entry per CDR3 protein. The table has 800,000 to 900,000 distinct CDR3 sequences, 62% seen once. This specimen belongs to a study of blood T cells in healthy people across ages. Germline assignment: CDR1 DFQATT and CDR2 SNEGSKA (reference sequence). The CDR3 is 16 residues long. V was cut by 5 bases and J by 2 bases, with 21 bases left in between.

V usage is TRBV20-1 and J usage is TRBJ1-1, with D tentatively TRBD1 (6 bases). The receptor comes from a man younger than 45 in good health. Sequenced: blood. CDR3 amino acids: CSAYPTRGASNTEAFF. The CDR3 DNA reads TGCAGTGCTTACCCGACAAGGGGGGCGAGTAACACTGAAGCTTTCTTT.